Sequencing of this T cell receptor beta chain was carried out in a study of Graves' ophthalmopathy and Graves' hyperthyroidism. The CDR3 has 15 residues. Trimming left V 4 bases short and J 1 base short, with 13 bases between. Study-wide results and caveats: Blood samples also showed most expanded thyroid clonotypes exceeding 0.001 frequency.

This clonotype has at least ten counts. Its antigen is unidentified. CDR3 regions of TCR beta were amplified from RNA transcripts. First-round RT-PCR employed HTBI primers, with a second-round multiplex PCR after it. TCRdb itself ran the multiplex PCR reads through MiXCR, one entry per CDR3 protein. The data contain about 220,000 distinct CDR3 sequences, 20% to 25% of them singletons. This TCR derives from a woman aged 50 to 60 with Graves' ophthalmopathy. This chain links TRBV12-3 or TRBV12-4 with TRBJ1-1; TRBD1 might be the D (5 bases). The specimen was peripheral blood. CDR3 sequence reads: CASSSPTDKNTEAFF. CDR3 nucleotide sequence: TGTGCCAGCAGTTCCCCGACAGACAAGAACACTGAAGCTTTCTTT.